Included here is one T cell receptor (beta chain) sequence, with context. This clone was seen repeatedly, ten times or more. The target of this receptor is not known. Within one base of it there is no much larger clone, and no base qualities were kept. Germline trimming: 5 bases from V, 4 bases from J; junction bases outside gene matches: 6. Taken from cysteine to phenylalanine, the CDR3 has 14 residues. The read is trimmed to its CDR3 DNA, 42 bases read in frame from base 1. The germline V gene sets CDR1 to SGHTA and CDR2 to FQGNSA. The data originate from a study of blood T cell repertoires in COVID-19 (dated by TCRdb to 2020 to 2021). For context, the study as a whole: Samples from collaborators originated in the United States, Italy and Spain and spanned both the acute and convalescent phases of COVID-19. The prospective study material was composed of cDNA or gDNA derived from T cells, B-cell-depleted T cells, or PBMCs. Subjects who had been exposed to COVID-19, were actively infected with it, or had recovered from it provided the deeply sampled blood TCRbeta repertoires that made up the dataset. A freely available public database, intended as a resource for researchers studying the immune response to SARS-CoV-2, is where the repertoires were released. The samples were drawn from the first 160 participants of the ongoing ImmuneRACE study and from over a thousand subjects provided by 6 global collaborators. A de-identified subject ID, COVID-19 status, age in years and sex were almost always included in the sample metadata. Where HLA class I and class II types were available, the types were taken from metadata supplied by the sample provider, not from assay-based typing.

Whole blood was collected in K2EDTA tubes by collaborating institutions according to the institutions' own protocols. For TCRbeta analysis, collaborator samples were shipped as frozen whole blood, as isolated PBMCs, or as DNA extracted from either sample type. The immunoSEQ Assay, a bias-controlled multiplex PCR, was used to amplify TCRbeta CDR3 regions from genomic DNA. The original pipeline was this. Within the assay, amplification of reference gene primers was used to estimate how many nucleated cells each sample contained. To quantify the absolute abundance of each unique TCRbeta CDR3 rearrangement, sequence reads were collapsed and filtered. For each sample, productive Simpson clonality was calculated as the square root of Simpson's diversity index across productive rearrangements. As stored in TCRdb, this immuneACCESS dataset retains in-frame rearrangements with V and J assigned. A fraction of the clones does not appear; measured against another copy, unresolved V genes explain less than half of the discrepancy, and the remainder lacks a known reason. The D gene and trimming were derived from the DNA, and the V and J assignments and clone size from that table. In this sample the table shows around 210,000 clones, around three quarters of which occur a single time. The top ten constitute less than 6% of the sample.

General conclusions and limits of the study: The quantity of clinical and demographic metadata differed by source and by participant and was supplied without curation.

This clonotype was sampled from an older woman with acute or convalescent COVID-19. The V and J genes are TRBV7-2 and TRBJ2-3, with 7 bases aligning to TRBD2. The sequencing input was peripheral blood. The CDR3 protein: CASSLSGTADTQYF. The bases read TGTGCCAGCAGCCTCAGCGGGACCGCAGATACGCAGTATTTT.